This T cell receptor beta chain appears in the sequencing data of a study of blood T cell repertoires in COVID-19. Study background: Samples representing acute and convalescent COVID-19 were sourced from the United States, Italy and Spain. PBMCs, B-cell-depleted T cells, or T cells provided the cDNA or gDNA that made up the material.

Assay: immunoSEQ multiplex PCR; the TCRdb copy retains only in-frame clones and omits some. This repertoire shows about 170,000 clones, more than 75% found once; its top ten account for roughly 2.5%. Enrolled during active infection, Seattle patients were then followed longitudinally. The germline V and J ends were trimmed by 0 bases and 6 bases, with 16 bases remaining between them. Germline V lookup: CDR1 LGHNA, CDR2 YNFKEQ. The CDR3 is 16 amino acids. The chain is built from TRBV4-2 and TRBJ2-3; TRBD1 is a possible D gene (5 bases). This TCR was sampled from an elderly woman with COVID-19, enrolled during active disease. The sequencing sample was made of peripheral blood. The DNA for the CDR3 is TGTGCCAGCAGCCAAGAGGCAGGGTTAGAGAGGGATACGCAGTATTTT. This encodes CASSQEAGLERDTQYF.